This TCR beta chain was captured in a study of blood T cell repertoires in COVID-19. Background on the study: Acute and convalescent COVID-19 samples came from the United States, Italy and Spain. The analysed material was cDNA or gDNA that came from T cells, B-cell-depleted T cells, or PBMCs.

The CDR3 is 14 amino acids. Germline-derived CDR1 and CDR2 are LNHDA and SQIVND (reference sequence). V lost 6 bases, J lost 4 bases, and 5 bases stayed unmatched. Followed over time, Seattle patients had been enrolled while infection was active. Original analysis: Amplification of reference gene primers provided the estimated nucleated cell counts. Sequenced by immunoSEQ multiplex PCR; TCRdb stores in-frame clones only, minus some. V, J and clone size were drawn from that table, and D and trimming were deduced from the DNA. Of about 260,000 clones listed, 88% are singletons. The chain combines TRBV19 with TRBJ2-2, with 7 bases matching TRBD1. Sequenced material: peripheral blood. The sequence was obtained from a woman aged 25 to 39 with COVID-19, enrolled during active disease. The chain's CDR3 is CASRGTAFTGELFF. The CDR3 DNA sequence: TGTGCCAGTAGGGGGACAGCCTTCACCGGGGAGCTGTTTTTT.